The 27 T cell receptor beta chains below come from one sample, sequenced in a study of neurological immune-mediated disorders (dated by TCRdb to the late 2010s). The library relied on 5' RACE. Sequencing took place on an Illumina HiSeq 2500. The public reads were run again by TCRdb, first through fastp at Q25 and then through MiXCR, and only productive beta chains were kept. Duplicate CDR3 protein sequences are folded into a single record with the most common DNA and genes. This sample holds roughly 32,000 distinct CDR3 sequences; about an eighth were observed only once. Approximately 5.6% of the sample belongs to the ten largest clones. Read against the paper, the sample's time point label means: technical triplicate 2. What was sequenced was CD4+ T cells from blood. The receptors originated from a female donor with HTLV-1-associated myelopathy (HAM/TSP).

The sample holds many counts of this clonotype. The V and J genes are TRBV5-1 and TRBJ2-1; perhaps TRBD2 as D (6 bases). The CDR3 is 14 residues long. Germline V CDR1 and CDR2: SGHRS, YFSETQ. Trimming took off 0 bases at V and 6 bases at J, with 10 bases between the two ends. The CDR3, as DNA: TGCGCCAGCAGCTTGGCGGGAGCAACCAATGAGCAGTTCTTC. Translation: CASSLAGATNEQFF. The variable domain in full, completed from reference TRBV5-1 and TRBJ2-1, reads KAGVTQTPRYLIKTRGQQVTLSCSPISGHRSVSWYQQTPGQGLQFLFEYFSETQRNKGNFPGRFSGRQFSNSRSEMNVSTLELGDSALYLCASSLAGATNEQFFGPGTRLTVL.

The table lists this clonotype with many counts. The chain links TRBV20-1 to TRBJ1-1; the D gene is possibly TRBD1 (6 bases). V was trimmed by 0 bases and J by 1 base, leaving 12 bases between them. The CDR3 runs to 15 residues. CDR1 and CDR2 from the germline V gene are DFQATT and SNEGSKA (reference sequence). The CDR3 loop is CSARDTQGRNTEAFF. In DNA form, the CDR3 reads TGCAGTGCTAGAGATACCCAGGGGAGGAACACTGAAGCTTTCTTT.

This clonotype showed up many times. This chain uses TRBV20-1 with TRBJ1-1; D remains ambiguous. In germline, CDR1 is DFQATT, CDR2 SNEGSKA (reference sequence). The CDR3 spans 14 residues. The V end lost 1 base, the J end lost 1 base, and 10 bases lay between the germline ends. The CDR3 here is CSARGRASNTEAFF. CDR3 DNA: TGCAGTGCTAGAGGAAGGGCATCGAACACTGAAGCTTTCTTT.

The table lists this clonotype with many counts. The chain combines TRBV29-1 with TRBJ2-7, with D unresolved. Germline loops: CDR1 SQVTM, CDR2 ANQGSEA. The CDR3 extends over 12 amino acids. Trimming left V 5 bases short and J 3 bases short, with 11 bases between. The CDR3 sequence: CSVSVRGYEQYF. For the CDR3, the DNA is TGCAGCGTTTCCGTGAGAGGCTACGAGCAGTACTTC.

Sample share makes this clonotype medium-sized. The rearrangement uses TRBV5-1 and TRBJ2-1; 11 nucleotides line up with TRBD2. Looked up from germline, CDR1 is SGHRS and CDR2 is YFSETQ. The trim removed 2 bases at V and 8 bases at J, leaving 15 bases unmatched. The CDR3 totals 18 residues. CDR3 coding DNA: TGCGCCAGCAGCTTCTGGGGACTAGCGGCCAACCCGCAGGATGAGCAGTTCTTC. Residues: CASSFWGLAANPQDEQFF.

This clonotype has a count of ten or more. CDR3 in DNA: TGTGCCAGTAGTCCGCGGACAGGCAACTCCTACGAGCAGTACTTC. Translated, it gives CASSPRTGNSYEQYF. The chain is built from TRBV19 and TRBJ2-7; 7 nucleotides match TRBD1. Germline CDR1 and CDR2: LNHDA and SQIVND (reference sequence). CDR3 length equals 15 residues. With 5 bases clipped from V and 0 bases from J, the junction kept 7 bases outside the gene matches.

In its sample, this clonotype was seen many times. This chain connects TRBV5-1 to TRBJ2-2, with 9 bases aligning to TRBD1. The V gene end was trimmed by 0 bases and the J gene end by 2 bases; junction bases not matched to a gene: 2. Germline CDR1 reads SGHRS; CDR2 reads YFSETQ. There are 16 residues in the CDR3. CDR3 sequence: CASSLEGQGNTGELFF. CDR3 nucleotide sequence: TGCGCCAGCAGCTTGGAGGGACAGGGAAACACCGGGGAGCTGTTTTTT.

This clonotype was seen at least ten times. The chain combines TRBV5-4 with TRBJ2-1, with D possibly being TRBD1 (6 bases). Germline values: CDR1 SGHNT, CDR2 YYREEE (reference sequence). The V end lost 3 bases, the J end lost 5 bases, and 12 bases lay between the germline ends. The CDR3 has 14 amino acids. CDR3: CASSSLGHHNEQFF. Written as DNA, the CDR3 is TGTGCCAGCAGCTCCCTGGGACACCACAATGAGCAGTTCTTC.

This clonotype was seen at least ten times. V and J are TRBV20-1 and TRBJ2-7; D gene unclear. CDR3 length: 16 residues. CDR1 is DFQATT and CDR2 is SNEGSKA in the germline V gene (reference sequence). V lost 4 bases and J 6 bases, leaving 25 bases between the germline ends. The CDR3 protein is CSAKNAGRVDGGEQYF. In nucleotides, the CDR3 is TGCAGTGCTAAAAATGCCGGAAGGGTGGACGGTGGCGAGCAGTACTTC.

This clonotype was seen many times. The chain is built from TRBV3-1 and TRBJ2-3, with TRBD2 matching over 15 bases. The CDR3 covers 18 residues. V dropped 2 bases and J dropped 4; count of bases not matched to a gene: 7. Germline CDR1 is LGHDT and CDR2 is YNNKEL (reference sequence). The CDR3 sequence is CASSQPGLAGGSADTQYF. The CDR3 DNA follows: TGTGCCAGCAGCCAACCGGGACTAGCGGGAGGTTCAGCAGATACGCAGTATTTT.

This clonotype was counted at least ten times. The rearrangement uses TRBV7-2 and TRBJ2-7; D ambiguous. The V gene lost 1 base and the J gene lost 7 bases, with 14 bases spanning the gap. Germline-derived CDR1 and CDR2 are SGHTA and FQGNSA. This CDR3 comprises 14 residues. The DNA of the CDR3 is TGTGCCAGCAGCTTAGGGCCCCAAAAGGGAGAGCAGTACTTC. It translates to CASSLGPQKGEQYF.

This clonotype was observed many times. This CDR3 reads CASSSGLAGAVDEQFF. The CDR3 DNA follows: TGCGCCAGCAGCTCGGGACTAGCGGGAGCGGTTGATGAGCAGTTCTTC. The V and J genes are TRBV5-1 and TRBJ2-1; 14 bases are shared with TRBD2. Germline V gene sequence: CDR1 SGHRS, CDR2 YFSETQ. With 3 bases clipped from V and 8 bases from J, the junction kept 7 bases outside the gene matches. CDR3 length: 16 residues.

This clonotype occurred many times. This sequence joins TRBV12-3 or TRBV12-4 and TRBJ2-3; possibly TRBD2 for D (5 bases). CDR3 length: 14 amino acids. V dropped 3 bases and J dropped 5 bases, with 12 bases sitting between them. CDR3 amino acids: CASSFSGERDTQYF. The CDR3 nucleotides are TGTGCCAGCAGTTTCAGCGGTGAAAGAGATACGCAGTATTTT.

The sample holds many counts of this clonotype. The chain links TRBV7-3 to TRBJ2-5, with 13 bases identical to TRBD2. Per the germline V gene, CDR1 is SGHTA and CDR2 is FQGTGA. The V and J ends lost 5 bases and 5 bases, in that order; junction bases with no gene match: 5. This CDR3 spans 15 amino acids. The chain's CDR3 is CASSPLAGGPETQYF. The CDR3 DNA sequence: TGTGCCAGCAGCCCACTAGCGGGGGGGCCTGAGACCCAGTACTTC.

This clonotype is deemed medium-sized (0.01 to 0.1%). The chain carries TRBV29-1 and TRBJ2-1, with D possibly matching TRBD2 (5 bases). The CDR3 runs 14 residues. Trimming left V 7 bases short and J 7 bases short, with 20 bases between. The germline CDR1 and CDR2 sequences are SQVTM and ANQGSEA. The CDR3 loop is CSAGVERTGNEQFF. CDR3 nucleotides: TGCAGCGCCGGGGTGGAGAGGACGGGGAATGAGCAGTTCTTC.

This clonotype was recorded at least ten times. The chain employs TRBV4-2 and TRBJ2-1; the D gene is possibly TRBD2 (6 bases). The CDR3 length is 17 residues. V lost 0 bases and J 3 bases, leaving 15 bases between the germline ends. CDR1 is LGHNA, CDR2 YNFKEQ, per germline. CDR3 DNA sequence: TGTGCCAGCAGCCAAGATCCGGAGGGAAGCTTCTACAATGAGCAGTTCTTC. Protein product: CASSQDPEGSFYNEQFF.

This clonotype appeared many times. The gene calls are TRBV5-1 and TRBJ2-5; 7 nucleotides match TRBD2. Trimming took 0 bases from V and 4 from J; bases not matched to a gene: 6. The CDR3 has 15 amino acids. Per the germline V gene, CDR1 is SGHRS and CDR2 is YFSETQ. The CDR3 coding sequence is TGCGCCAGCAGCTTGGTACGCAGGGAGGGAGAGACCCAGTACTTC. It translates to CASSLVRREGETQYF.

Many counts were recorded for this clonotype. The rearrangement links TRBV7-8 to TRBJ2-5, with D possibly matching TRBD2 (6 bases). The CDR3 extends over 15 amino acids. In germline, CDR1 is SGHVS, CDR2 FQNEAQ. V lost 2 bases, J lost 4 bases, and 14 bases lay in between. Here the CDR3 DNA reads TGTGCCAGCAGCTTAAAGGACTACCACTCAGAGACCCAGTACTTC. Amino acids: CASSLKDYHSETQYF.

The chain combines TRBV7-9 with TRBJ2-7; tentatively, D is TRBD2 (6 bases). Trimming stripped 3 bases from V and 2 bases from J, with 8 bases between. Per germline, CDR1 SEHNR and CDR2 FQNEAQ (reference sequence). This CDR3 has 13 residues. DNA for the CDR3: TGTGCCAGCAGCTTCCCGGGGGCCTACGAGCAGTACTTC. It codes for CASSFPGAYEQYF.

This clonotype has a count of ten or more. For the CDR3, the DNA is TGCAGTGCTAGAGATCATGCGACTGATGGCTACACCTTC. Its protein is CSARDHATDGYTF. The chain is built from TRBV20-1 and TRBJ1-2; D gene ambiguous. The CDR3 has 13 residues. Germline loops: CDR1 DFQATT, CDR2 SNEGSKA (reference sequence). V lost 0 bases to trimming and J lost 6 bases, with 11 bases between them.

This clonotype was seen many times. CDR3 in DNA: TGCGCCAGCAGCTTAACGGGACAGGGGGCTGAGCAGTTCTTC. Protein: CASSLTGQGAEQFF. The chain carries TRBV5-1 and TRBJ2-1, with 12 bases aligning to TRBD1. The CDR3 extends over 14 amino acids. CDR1 and CDR2 from the germline V gene are SGHRS and YFSETQ. V trimming: 2 bases; J trimming: 9 bases; junction bases outside the gene matches: 3.

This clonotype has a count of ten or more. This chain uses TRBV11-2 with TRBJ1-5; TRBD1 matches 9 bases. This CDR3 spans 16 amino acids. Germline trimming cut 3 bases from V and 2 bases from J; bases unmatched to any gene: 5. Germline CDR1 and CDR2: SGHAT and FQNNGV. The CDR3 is CASSLDRGGGNQPQHF. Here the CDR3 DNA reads TGTGCCAGCAGCTTGGACAGGGGTGGGGGCAATCAGCCCCAGCATTTT.

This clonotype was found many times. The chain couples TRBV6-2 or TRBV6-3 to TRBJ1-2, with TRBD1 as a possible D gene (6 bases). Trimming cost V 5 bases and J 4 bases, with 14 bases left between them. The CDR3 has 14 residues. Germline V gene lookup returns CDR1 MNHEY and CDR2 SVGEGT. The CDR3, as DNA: TGTGCCAGCAGTCCTCTCAGGGGAGGCTATGGCTACACCTTC. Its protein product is CASSPLRGGYGYTF.

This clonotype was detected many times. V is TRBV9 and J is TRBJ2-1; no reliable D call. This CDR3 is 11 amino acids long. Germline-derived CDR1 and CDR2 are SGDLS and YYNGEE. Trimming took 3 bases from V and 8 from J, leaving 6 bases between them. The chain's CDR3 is CASSGYDEQFF. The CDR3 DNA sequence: TGTGCCAGCAGCGGGTATGATGAGCAGTTCTTC. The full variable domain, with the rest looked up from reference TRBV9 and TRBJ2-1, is DSGVTQTPKHLITATGQRVTLRCSPRSGDLSVYWYQQSLDQGLQFLIQYYNGEERAKGNILERFSAQQFPDLHSELNLSSLELGDSALYFCASSGYDEQFFGPGTRLTVL.

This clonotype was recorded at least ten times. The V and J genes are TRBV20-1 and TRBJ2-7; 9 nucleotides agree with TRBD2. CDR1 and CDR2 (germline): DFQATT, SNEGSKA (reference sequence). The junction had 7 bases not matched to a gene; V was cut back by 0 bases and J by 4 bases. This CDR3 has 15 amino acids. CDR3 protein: CSARDQTSGLYEQYF. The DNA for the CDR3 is TGCAGTGCTAGAGATCAAACTAGCGGGTTGTACGAGCAGTACTTC.

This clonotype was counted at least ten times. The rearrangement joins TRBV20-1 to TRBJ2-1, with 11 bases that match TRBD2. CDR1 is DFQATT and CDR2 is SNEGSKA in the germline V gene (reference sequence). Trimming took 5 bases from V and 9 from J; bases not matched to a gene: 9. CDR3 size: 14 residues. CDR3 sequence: CSALAGGNSGEQFF. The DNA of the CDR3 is TGCAGTGCTTTAGCGGGAGGGAATAGCGGTGAGCAGTTCTTC.

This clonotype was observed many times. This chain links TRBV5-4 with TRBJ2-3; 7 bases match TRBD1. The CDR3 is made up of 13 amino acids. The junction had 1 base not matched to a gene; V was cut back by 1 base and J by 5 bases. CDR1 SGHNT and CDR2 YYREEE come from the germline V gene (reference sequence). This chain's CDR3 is CASSLTGEDTQYF. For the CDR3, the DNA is TGTGCCAGCAGCTTGACAGGGGAAGATACGCAGTATTTT.